These T cell receptor beta chains were read from a single sample in a study of T cell changes during pregnancy in multiple sclerosis. Repertoires were generated with immunoSEQ multiplex PCR, while TCRdb's copy carries only in-frame clones and drops some. Of 45,000 to 60,000 clones listed, around 90% were seen once; the top ten hold 0.15% to 0.25%. Sequencing was performed on CD4+ T cells from peripheral blood mononuclear cells, taken in the second trimester of pregnancy. The receptors were sampled from a female donor with multiple sclerosis, enrolled in a pregnancy study. The CDR3 runs from the conserved cysteine through the conserved F or W. Only some rows state a clone size, as once, few, many or a class for expanded clones.

CDR3aa: CASSPRVVGGYTF; j_gene: TRBJ1-2; len: 13; abundance: NA; v_gene: TRBV4-1
CDR3aa: CASSLALAEGNIQYF; j_gene: TRBJ2-4; len: 15; abundance: NA; v_gene: TRBV5-8
CDR3aa: CASSHGTSGGRQETQYF; j_gene: TRBJ2-5; len: 17; abundance: NA; v_gene: TRBV2
CDR3aa: CASRARVFDTQYF; j_gene: TRBJ2-3; len: 13; abundance: once; v_gene: TRBV6-1
CDR3aa: CASRRATGMNQPQHF; j_gene: TRBJ1-5; len: 15; abundance: NA; v_gene: TRBV2
CDR3aa: CASSLYTGTGDYEQYF; j_gene: TRBJ2-7; len: 16; abundance: NA; v_gene: TRBV7-9
CDR3aa: CASSTHSGTAGEKLFF; j_gene: TRBJ1-4; len: 16; abundance: NA; v_gene: TRBV21-1
CDR3aa: CASSIGRGVSYEQYF; j_gene: TRBJ2-7; len: 15; abundance: NA; v_gene: TRBV19
CDR3aa: CASGLAVADTQYF; j_gene: TRBJ2-3; len: 13; abundance: NA; v_gene: TRBV12-5
CDR3aa: CASSQRAGQPQHF; j_gene: TRBJ1-5; len: 13; abundance: NA; v_gene: TRBV23-1
CDR3aa: CASSLLQPPGEQYF; j_gene: TRBJ2-7; len: 14; abundance: few; v_gene: TRBV5-1
CDR3aa: CASSPRDSRNTIYF; j_gene: TRBJ1-3; len: 14; abundance: NA; v_gene: TRBV28
CDR3aa: CASTKTGGNTGELFF; j_gene: TRBJ2-2; len: 15; abundance: NA; v_gene: TRBV6-5
CDR3aa: CATLEGQGADYGYTF; j_gene: TRBJ1-2; len: 15; abundance: few; v_gene: TRBV10-3
CDR3aa: CASSPYPRGRAFF; j_gene: TRBJ1-1; len: 13; abundance: NA; v_gene: TRBV7-3
CDR3aa: CASSFLVMNTEAFF; j_gene: TRBJ1-1; len: 14; abundance: NA; v_gene: TRBV28
CDR3aa: CASSRRGDSGANVLTF; j_gene: TRBJ2-6; len: 16; abundance: few; v_gene: TRBV11-2
CDR3aa: CASSAGRGYEQYF; j_gene: TRBJ2-7; len: 13; abundance: NA; v_gene: TRBV19
CDR3aa: CAWSVASRGDQPQHF; j_gene: TRBJ1-5; len: 15; abundance: NA; v_gene: TRBV30
CDR3aa: CASSDERQSRANYGYTF; j_gene: TRBJ1-2; len: 17; abundance: NA; v_gene: TRBV7-8
CDR3aa: CASSPGHSNQPQHF; j_gene: TRBJ1-5; len: 14; abundance: NA; v_gene: TRBV6-6
CDR3aa: CASSGLADYNEQFF; j_gene: TRBJ2-1; len: 14; abundance: NA; v_gene: TRBV7-9
CDR3aa: CASSRGTSGLNTGELFF; j_gene: TRBJ2-2; len: 17; abundance: once; v_gene: TRBV14
CDR3aa: CASSDSARGYTF; j_gene: TRBJ1-2; len: 12; abundance: NA; v_gene: TRBV25-1
CDR3aa: CASSLDVGGYSEGYTF; j_gene: TRBJ1-2; len: 16; abundance: NA; v_gene: TRBV7-8
CDR3aa: CASSPGGGAQYF; j_gene: TRBJ2-3; len: 12; abundance: once; v_gene: TRBV7-6
CDR3aa: CAISESRGGTDTQYF; j_gene: TRBJ2-3; len: 15; abundance: NA; v_gene: TRBV10-3
CDR3aa: CASSVEAHAEYEQYF; j_gene: TRBJ2-7; len: 15; abundance: NA; v_gene: TRBV9